The clone carrying this T cell receptor beta chain was observed a few times. Its antigen remains unidentified. This table comes from immunoSEQ multiplex PCR, and its TCRdb copy is limited to in-frame clones, with some not included. The sample includes 100,000 or so clones, approximately 90% seen only once; the top ten take about 0.7%. The source of the sample is a study of OX40 agonist ivuxolimab in advanced cancers. The study, taken as a whole, reports: The average count of expanded clones was higher among CD8+ T cells than among CD4+.

Germline values: CDR1 LNHNV, CDR2 YYDKDF (reference sequence). The length of the CDR3 is 14 residues. V was cut by 1 base and J by 7 bases, with 13 bases left in between. V gene TRBV15 combines with J gene TRBJ1-1; D perhaps matches TRBD1 (5 bases). This specimen was CD4+ or CD8+ T cells sorted from blood, taken in a trial of the OX40 agonist ivuxolimab. The clonotype originates from an adult with an advanced solid tumor such as melanoma, head and neck, liver or kidney cancer. CDR3 coding DNA: TGTGCCACCAGCAGAGGGCAGGGCGAAAGTGAAGCTTTCTTT. This sequence encodes CATSRGQGESEAFF.